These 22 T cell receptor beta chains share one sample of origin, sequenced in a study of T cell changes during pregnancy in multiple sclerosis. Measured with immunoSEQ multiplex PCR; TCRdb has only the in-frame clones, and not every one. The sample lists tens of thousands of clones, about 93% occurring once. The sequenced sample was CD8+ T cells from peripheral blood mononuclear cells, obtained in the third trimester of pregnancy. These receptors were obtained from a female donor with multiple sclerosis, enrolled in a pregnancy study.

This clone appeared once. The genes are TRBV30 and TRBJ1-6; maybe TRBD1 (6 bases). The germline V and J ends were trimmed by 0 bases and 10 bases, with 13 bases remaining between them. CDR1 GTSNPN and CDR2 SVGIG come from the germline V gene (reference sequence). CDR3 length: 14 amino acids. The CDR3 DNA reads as TGTGCCTGGAGTGTAAACAGGGAGGGCTCACCCCTCCACTTT. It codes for CAWSVNREGSPLHF.

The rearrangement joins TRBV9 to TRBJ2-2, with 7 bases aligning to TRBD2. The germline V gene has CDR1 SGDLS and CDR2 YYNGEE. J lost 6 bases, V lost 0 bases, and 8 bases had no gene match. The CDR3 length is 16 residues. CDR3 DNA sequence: TGTGCCAGCAGCGTAGGGACTGCGGGAGTACCCGGGGAGCTGTTTTTT. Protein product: CASSVGTAGVPGELFF.

In DNA, the CDR3 is TGTGCCAGCAGCACAGGGGCCACCGGGGAGCTGTTTTTT. It is translated as CASSTGATGELFF. J is TRBJ2-2 and V is TRBV5-6, with TRBD1 matching over 7 bases. The length of the CDR3 is 13 residues. Germline CDR1 SGHDT, CDR2 YYEEEE. V gave up 4 bases and J gave up 4 bases; unmatched junction bases: 1.

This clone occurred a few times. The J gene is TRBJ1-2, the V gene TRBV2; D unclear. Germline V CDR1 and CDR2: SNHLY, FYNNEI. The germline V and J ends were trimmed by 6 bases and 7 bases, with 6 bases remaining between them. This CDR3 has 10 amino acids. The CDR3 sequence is CASRGSGYTF. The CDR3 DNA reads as TGTGCCAGCAGAGGGAGTGGCTACACCTTC.

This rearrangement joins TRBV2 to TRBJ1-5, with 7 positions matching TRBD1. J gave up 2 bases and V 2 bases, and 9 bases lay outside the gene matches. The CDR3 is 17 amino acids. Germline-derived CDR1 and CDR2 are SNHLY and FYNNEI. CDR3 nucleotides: TGTGCCAGCAGTGAACCCCACGACAGGGCGGGCAATCAGCCCCAGCATTTT. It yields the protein CASSEPHDRAGNQPQHF.

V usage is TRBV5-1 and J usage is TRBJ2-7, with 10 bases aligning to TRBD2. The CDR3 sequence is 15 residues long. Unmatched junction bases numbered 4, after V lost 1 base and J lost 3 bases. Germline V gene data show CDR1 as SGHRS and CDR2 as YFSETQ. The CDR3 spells CASSLKASGSYEQYF. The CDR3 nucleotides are TGCGCCAGCAGCTTGAAGGCTAGCGGGAGCTACGAGCAGTACTTC.

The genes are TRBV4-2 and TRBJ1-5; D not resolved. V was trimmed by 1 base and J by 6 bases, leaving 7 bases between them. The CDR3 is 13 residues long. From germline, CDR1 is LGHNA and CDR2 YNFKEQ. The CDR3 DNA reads TGTGCCAGCAGCCAAGGGTCGGGTCAGCCCCAGCATTTT. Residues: CASSQGSGQPQHF.

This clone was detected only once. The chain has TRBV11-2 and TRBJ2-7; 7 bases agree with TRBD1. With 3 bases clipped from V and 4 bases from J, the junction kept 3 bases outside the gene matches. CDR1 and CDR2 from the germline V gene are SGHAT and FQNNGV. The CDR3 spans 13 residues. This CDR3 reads CASSLGTVYEQYF. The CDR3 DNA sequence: TGTGCCAGCAGCTTGGGGACAGTTTACGAGCAGTACTTC.

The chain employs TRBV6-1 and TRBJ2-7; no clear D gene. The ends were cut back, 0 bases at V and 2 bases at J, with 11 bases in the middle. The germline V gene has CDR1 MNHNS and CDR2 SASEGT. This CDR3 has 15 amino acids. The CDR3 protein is CASSEAASETYEQYF. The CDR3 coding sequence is TGTGCCAGCAGTGAAGCGGCTTCGGAGACCTACGAGCAGTACTTC.

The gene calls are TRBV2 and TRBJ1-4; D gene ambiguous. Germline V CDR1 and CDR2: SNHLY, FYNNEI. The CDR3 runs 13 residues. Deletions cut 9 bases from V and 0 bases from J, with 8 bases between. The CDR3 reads CASLAATNEKLFF. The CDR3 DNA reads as TGTGCCAGTCTGGCAGCAACTAATGAAAAACTGTTTTTT.

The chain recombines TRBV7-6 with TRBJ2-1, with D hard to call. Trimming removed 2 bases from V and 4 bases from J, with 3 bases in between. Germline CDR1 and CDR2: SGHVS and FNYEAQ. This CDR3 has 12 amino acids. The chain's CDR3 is CASSLTYNEQFF. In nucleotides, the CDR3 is TGTGCCAGCAGCTTAACTTACAATGAGCAGTTCTTC.

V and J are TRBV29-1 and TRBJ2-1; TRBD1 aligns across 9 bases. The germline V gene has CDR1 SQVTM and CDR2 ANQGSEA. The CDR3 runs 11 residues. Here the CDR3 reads CTGTGNGEQFF. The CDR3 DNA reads TGCACGGGGACAGGGAATGGTGAGCAGTTCTTC.

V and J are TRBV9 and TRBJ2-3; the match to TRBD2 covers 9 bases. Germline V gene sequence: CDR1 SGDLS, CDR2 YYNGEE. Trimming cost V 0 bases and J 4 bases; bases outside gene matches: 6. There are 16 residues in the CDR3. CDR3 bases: TGTGCCAGCAGCGTAGTTGGTAGCGGGAGTTCAGATACGCAGTATTTT. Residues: CASSVVGSGSSDTQYF.

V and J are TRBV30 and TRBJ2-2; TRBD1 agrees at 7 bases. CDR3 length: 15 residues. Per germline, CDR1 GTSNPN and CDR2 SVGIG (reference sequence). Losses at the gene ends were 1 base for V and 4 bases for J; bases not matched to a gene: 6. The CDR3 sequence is CAWSGEQGPTGELFF. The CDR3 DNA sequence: TGTGCCTGGAGTGGGGAACAGGGGCCCACCGGGGAGCTGTTTTTT.

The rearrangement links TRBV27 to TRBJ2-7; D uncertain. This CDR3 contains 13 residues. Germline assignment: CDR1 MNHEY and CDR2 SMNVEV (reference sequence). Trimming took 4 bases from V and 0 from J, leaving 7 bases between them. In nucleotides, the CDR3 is TGTGCCAGCAGTTCACTAAGCTCCTACGAGCAGTACTTC. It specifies CASSSLSSYEQYF.

Here the CDR3 reads CASCRDRGAGELFF. The CDR3 coding sequence is TGTGCCAGCTGCCGGGACAGGGGGGCCGGGGAGCTGTTTTTT. The chain combines TRBV6-1 with TRBJ2-2, with 11 positions matching TRBD1. The ends lost 8 bases at V and 6 bases at J; junction bases unmatched: 5. Germline values: CDR1 MNHNS, CDR2 SASEGT. The CDR3 loop spans 14 amino acids.

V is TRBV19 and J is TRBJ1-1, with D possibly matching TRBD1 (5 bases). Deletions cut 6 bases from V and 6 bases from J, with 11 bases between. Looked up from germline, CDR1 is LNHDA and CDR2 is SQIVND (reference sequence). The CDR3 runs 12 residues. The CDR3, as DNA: TGTGCCAGTAGATACAGGTCGCCTGAAGCTTTCTTT. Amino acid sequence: CASRYRSPEAFF.

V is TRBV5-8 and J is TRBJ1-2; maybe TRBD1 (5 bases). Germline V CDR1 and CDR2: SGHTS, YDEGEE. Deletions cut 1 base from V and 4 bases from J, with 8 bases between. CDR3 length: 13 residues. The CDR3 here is CASSLQGGYGYTF. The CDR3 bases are TGTGCCAGCAGCTTGCAGGGAGGCTATGGCTACACCTTC.

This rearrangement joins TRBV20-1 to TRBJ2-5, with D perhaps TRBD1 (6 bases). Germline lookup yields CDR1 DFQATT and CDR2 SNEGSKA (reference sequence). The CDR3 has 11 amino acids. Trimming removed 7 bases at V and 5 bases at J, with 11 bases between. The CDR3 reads CSVTRGETQYF. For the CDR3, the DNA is TGCAGTGTTACAAGGGGGGAGACCCAGTACTTC.

The CDR3 region is CASSFARGYEQYF. The CDR3 DNA follows: TGCGCCAGCAGCTTCGCCAGGGGGTACGAGCAGTACTTC. This chain joins TRBV5-1 and TRBJ2-7; 7 nucleotides align to TRBD1. Germline CDR1 reads SGHRS; CDR2 reads YFSETQ. The trim removed 2 bases at V and 4 bases at J, leaving 3 bases unmatched. This CDR3 region has 13 residues.

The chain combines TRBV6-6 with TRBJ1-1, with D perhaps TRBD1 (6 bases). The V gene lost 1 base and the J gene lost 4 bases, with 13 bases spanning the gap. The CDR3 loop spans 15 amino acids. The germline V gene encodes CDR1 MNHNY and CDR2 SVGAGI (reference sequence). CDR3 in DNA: TGTGCCAGCAGTTACTTCCGACAGGCGGGCACTGAAGCTTTCTTT. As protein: CASSYFRQAGTEAFF.

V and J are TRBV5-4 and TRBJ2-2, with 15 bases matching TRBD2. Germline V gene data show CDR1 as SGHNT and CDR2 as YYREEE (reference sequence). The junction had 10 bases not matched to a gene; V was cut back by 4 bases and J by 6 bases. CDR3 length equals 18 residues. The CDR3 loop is CASSHGLAGGPLAGELFF. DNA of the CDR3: TGTGCCAGCAGCCACGGACTAGCGGGAGGGCCATTAGCCGGGGAGCTGTTTTTT.